A single sample is the source of the 15 T cell receptor beta chains below, sequenced in a study of blood T cells in healthy people across ages. With a J-beta primer mix and a sample-barcoded 5' primer, a second PCR ran about 6 to 11 cycles. TCRdb fed the 5' RACE reads into MiXCR, producing one record per CDR3 protein. The sample holds roughly 700,000 distinct CDR3 sequences, approximately 29% seen once. Source material: blood. Receptors were obtained from a woman of 80 years or more in good health.

This clonotype was seen a few times. The J gene is TRBJ1-5, the V gene TRBV5-1; D is unclear. CDR3 length equals 16 residues. Trimming removed 4 bases at V and 2 bases at J, with 16 bases between. Germline V CDR1 and CDR2: SGHRS, YFSETQ. This CDR3 reads CASSPSAGVRNQPQHF. The CDR3 nucleotides are TGCGCCAGCAGCCCATCGGCAGGCGTACGCAATCAGCCCCAGCATTTT.

This clonotype has a handful of counts. V usage is TRBV29-1 and J usage is TRBJ1-5; 9 bases line up with TRBD1. The V gene end was trimmed by 7 bases and the J gene end by 8 bases; junction bases not matched to a gene: 9. Germline assignment: CDR1 SQVTM and CDR2 ANQGSEA. This CDR3 is built from 13 residues. This CDR3 is CSAGGQGREPQHF. CDR3 coding DNA: TGCAGCGCCGGTGGACAGGGGAGGGAGCCCCAGCATTTT.

As regards this clonotype: Just one base apart from a much larger clone, this may be a read error. The chain is built from TRBV30 and TRBJ2-1; D gene ambiguous. Trimming cost V 3 bases and J 5 bases, with 17 bases left between them. Germline CDR1 is GTSNPN and CDR2 is SVGIG (reference sequence). This CDR3 has 15 residues. The CDR3 loop reads CAWRVAVGWNNEQFF. The DNA for the CDR3 is TGTGCCTGGAGAGTTGCTGTCGGGTGGAACAATGAGCAGTTCTTC.

A word on this clonotype: Possible read error: a much larger clone is one base away. The chain carries TRBV5-6 and TRBJ1-5, with no clear D. Germline-derived CDR1 and CDR2 are SGHDT and YYEEEE. The CDR3 sequence is 12 residues long. Trimming cost V 4 bases and J 6 bases, with 8 bases left between them. CDR3 in DNA: TGTGCCAGCAGCGCAACCAGTCAGCCCCAGCATTTT. Encoded protein: CASSATSQPQHF. The full variable domain, rest sourced from reference TRBV5-6 and TRBJ1-5, is DAGVTQSPTHLIKTRGQQVTLRCSPKSGHDTVSWYQQALGQGPQFIFQYYEEEERQRGNFPDRFSGHQFPNYSSELNVNALLLGDSALYLCASSATSQPQHFGDGTRLSIL.

This clonotype was detected once. The chain has TRBV11-1 and TRBJ2-1; TRBD1 matches at 8 bases. CDR1 is SGHAT, CDR2 FQDESV, per germline (reference sequence). The CDR3 contains 16 residues. The V segment lost 0 bases and the J segment 6 bases; nucleotides outside the gene matches: 7. The CDR3 here is CASSLAPGQDFNEQFF. CDR3 nucleotide sequence: TGTGCCAGCAGCTTAGCCCCGGGACAGGACTTCAATGAGCAGTTCTTC. Based on the CDR3 plus reference TRBV11-1 and TRBJ2-1, the full variable domain is EAEVAQSPRYKITEKSQAVAFWCDPISGHATLYWYRQILGQGPELLVQFQDESVVDDSQLPKDRFSAERLKGVDSTLKIQPAELGDSAMYLCASSLAPGQDFNEQFFGPGTRLTVL.

The chain couples TRBV20-1 to TRBJ2-1, with 9 bases aligning to TRBD2. The CDR3 runs 16 residues. The V gene end was trimmed by 5 bases and the J gene end by 7 bases; junction bases not matched to a gene: 15. Germline CDR1 DFQATT, CDR2 SNEGSKA (reference sequence). The chain's CDR3 is CSASPAGLALGNEQFF. The CDR3 bases are TGCAGTGCTTCGCCCGCGGGACTAGCTCTCGGAAATGAGCAGTTCTTC.

This clonotype turned up a few times. One junction end disagrees with the germline gene, perhaps due to a read error. The chain has TRBV5-1 and TRBJ1-2; the D gene is possibly TRBD1 (6 bases). This CDR3 spans 14 amino acids. CDR1 is SGHRS and CDR2 is YFSETQ in the germline V gene. CDR3: CASSPIGTPPGHTF. The CDR3, as DNA: TGCGCTAGCAGCCCTATTGGGACACCCCCGGGCCACACCTTC.

Many counts were recorded for this clonotype. J is TRBJ2-5 and V is TRBV3-1, with 8 bases lining up with TRBD1. CDR1 is LGHDT and CDR2 is YNNKEL in the germline V gene (reference sequence). The trim removed 4 bases at V and 5 bases at J, leaving 9 bases unmatched. This CDR3 region has 15 residues. The CDR3 sequence: CASSLRQGSVETQYF. The DNA for the CDR3 is TGTGCCAGCAGCCTACGACAGGGGTCCGTGGAGACCCAGTACTTC.

The V gene is TRBV7-3, the J gene TRBJ2-1; D is possibly TRBD2 (5 bases). CDR3 length: 13 residues. Trimming removed 5 bases at V and 11 bases at J, with 16 bases between. Germline lookup yields CDR1 SGHTA and CDR2 FQGTGA. CDR3 bases: TGTGCCAGCAGCCCAACAACGGCGGGCCAGCAGTTCTTC. Translating it yields CASSPTTAGQQFF.

This clonotype showed up just once. This may be a read error: a much more frequent sequence differs by one nucleotide. The rearrangement uses TRBV5-1 and TRBJ2-7; perhaps TRBD2 as D (5 bases). This CDR3 comprises 15 residues. Germline assignment: CDR1 SGHRS and CDR2 YFSETQ. The CDR3 loop reads CDSSLDGLYPYEQYF. The CDR3 nucleotides read TGCGACAGCAGCTTGGACGGACTCTACCCCTACGAGCAGTACTTC.

This clonotype was detected ten times or more. V and J are TRBV7-2 and TRBJ1-2, with unresolved D. Germline assignment: CDR1 SGHTA and CDR2 FQGNSA. V was trimmed by 2 bases and J by 4 bases, leaving 11 bases between them. This CDR3 spans 14 amino acids. The CDR3 DNA reads as TGTGCCAGCAGCTTAACGGGCCCCCTCTATGGCTACACCTTC. Encoded protein: CASSLTGPLYGYTF.

Details on this clonotype: With a much larger clone just one base away, this may be a read error. The rearrangement uses TRBV6-2 or TRBV6-3 and TRBJ2-5, with TRBD1 identical over 9 bases. The CDR3 runs 16 residues. Germline V gene data show CDR1 as MNHEY and CDR2 as SVGEGT. CDR3 sequence (DNA): TGTGCCAGCAGTTACGTAATCGGGACAGGGCAAGAGGCCCAGTACTTC. It is translated as CASSYVIGTGQEAQYF.

This clonotype was counted many times. The J gene is TRBJ2-1, the V gene TRBV3-1, with 7 bases lining up with TRBD1. This CDR3 comprises 19 residues. Trimming at V came to 1 base and at J to 5 bases, leaving 17 bases not matched to a gene. CDR1 LGHDT and CDR2 YNNKEL come from the germline V gene (reference sequence). CDR3 coding DNA: TGTGCCAGCAGCCAAGTAGAGGTCGTTAGGGGGCAGTTAAACAATGAGCAGTTCTTC. Amino acids: CASSQVEVVRGQLNNEQFF.

This clonotype was seen many times. The chain uses TRBV4-1 and TRBJ2-3; D is perhaps TRBD1 or TRBD2 (6 bases each). CDR1 is MGHRA and CDR2 is YSYEKL in the germline V gene. The CDR3 is 16 amino acids. V was shortened by 0 bases and J by 6 bases, with 16 bases between the two germline ends. The CDR3 here is CASSQDGGQGTDTQYF. DNA for the CDR3: TGCGCCAGCAGCCAAGATGGGGGGCAGGGGACGGATACGCAGTATTTT.

This clonotype was counted many times. The chain uses TRBV6-1 and TRBJ2-7, with 8 bases lining up with TRBD1. This CDR3 is 18 amino acids long. V trimming: 0 bases; J trimming: 0 bases; junction bases outside the gene matches: 10. Per the germline V gene, CDR1 is MNHNS and CDR2 is SASEGT. The CDR3 region has the DNA TGTGCCAGCAGTGAAGCTAGGGGCGGACAGGGTATCTCCTACGAGCAGTACTTC. This sequence encodes CASSEARGGQGISYEQYF.